The entry that follows covers one T cell receptor beta chain sequence. This clone was seen once. Its recognized antigen is unknown. No base-level quality is on record; no much larger clone is a single base apart. The germline V and J ends show losses of 2 bases and 5 bases respectively, and no gene match explains 6 bases of the junction. The CDR3 contains 15 residues, cysteine and phenylalanine counted. Solely the CDR3 DNA is kept, with 45 bases framed from the first base. CDR1 and CDR2, per the germline V gene, are SGHRS and YFSETQ. Following the manufacturer's instructions, TCR beta CDR3 regions were amplified by multiplex PCR with the immunoSEQ immune profiling system. An Illumina NextSeq system was used to carry out the sequencing. The study's own analysis went as follows. The immunoSEQ Analyzer platform handled processing of the sequence data, and clonality was calculated by taking the square root of Simpson's index of productive rearrangements. Jensen-Shannon distance served as the measure of similarity in V and J usage, while OLGA was used to compute CDR3 generation probabilities. Shared CDR3 sequences were searched against the immuneACCESS database (August 2020) and VDJdb (December 2020). The clones in this table, taken by TCRdb from immuneACCESS, are in-frame only. Not every clone is retained; where verified, under half of the shortfall comes from an unresolved V gene, and the cause of the rest is unknown. Clonal size and the V and J genes are those of that table, whereas D and trimming came from the DNA. This sample holds 25,000 to 40,000 clones; 90% to 97% were observed only once. Over 0.15% of the sample lies in the top ten.

The twin pairs came from the European Cystic Fibrosis Twin and Sibling Study Cohort, which recruited patients from more than 150 CF clinics across 14 European countries. Zygosity and CFTR genotype were confirmed in-house, and zygosity was tested by multiplex PCR of nine short tandem repeat loci. Peripheral blood was sampled from each twin, with clinical parameters recorded on the day of blood sampling. Genomic DNA was isolated from peripheral blood cells with phenol/chloroform and kept in TE buffer at 4 degrees C. This sample stems from a study of monozygotic twins with cystic fibrosis (dated by TCRdb to the early 2020s). Background on the whole study: Barcoded libraries were prepared from three micrograms of fragmented DNA with 15 PCR cycles. To assess genetic influence on V and J gene usage, the study compared TCR beta repertoires within and across 16 monozygotic twin pairs with cystic fibrosis. Made up mostly of children and adolescents, the cohort included ten female and six male twin pairs ranging in age from about 2.0 to 40 years, with a median of about 10 years. Twins were ranked among approximately 1,100 cohort participants for weight-for-height and FEVPerc (FEV1 disease centile) on the day of blood sampling. Data for three of the twin pairs had been reported previously in another context.

General study outcomes and caveats: Simpson clonality was found to be generally low (median around 0.0095), suggesting a naive-dominated repertoire, although higher clonality was observed in the most severely affected patients. V gene usage was most similar to the co-twin in 13 of 16 pairs, and J usage was most similar to the co-twin in 8 of 16 pairs, which suggests genetic constraints. The cohort was small, and the number of shared CDR3s showed no association with age, concordance or disease severity. Significantly higher nucleotide-identical clonotype sharing was observed within monozygotic CF twin pairs than between unrelated CF individuals (P = 0.000026, Mann-Whitney).

The sample comprised blood. The chain is made from TRBV5-1 and TRBJ2-5, with TRBD1 identical over 10 junction bases. The clonotype originates from a girl aged 2-10 years with cystic fibrosis. The CDR3 is CASSFSGQGIETQYF. The DNA is as follows: TGCGCCAGCAGCTTCTCGGGACAGGGGATTGAGACCCAGTACTTC.